The 31 T cell receptor beta chains reported below all come from one sample, sequenced in a study of blood T cell repertoires in COVID-19. The data were produced by immunoSEQ multiplex PCR, yet TCRdb's version contains in-frame clones alone and is incomplete. The table includes a few hundred thousand clones, just under 85% detected once. The sample consisted of peripheral blood. Receptors originate from a man at least 80 years old with acute or convalescent COVID-19.

V is TRBV19 and J is TRBJ1-2, with 7 nucleotides matching TRBD1. With 0 bases clipped from V and 4 bases from J, the junction kept 14 bases outside the gene matches. Germline V gives CDR1 LNHDA, CDR2 SQIVND (reference sequence). The CDR3 covers 18 residues. The CDR3 coding sequence is TGTGCCAGTAGTATAGATCTTCTGGTTGGGACAGCCCTCTATGGCTACACCTTC. Translation: CASSIDLLVGTALYGYTF.

This clone was found once. This rearrangement joins TRBV7-2 to TRBJ2-3; 9 bases are a match to TRBD2. V lost 5 bases and J lost 1; bases outside the gene matches: 7. This CDR3 region has 16 residues. The germline V gene has CDR1 SGHTA and CDR2 FQGNSA. The CDR3 loop is CASSPRGGAGTDTQYF. For the CDR3, the DNA is TGTGCCAGCAGCCCGCGCGGGGGGGCAGGCACAGATACGCAGTATTTT. Supplemented by reference TRBV7-2 and TRBJ2-3, the full variable domain reads GAGVSQSPSNKVTEKGKDVELRCDPISGHTALYWYRQSLGQGLEFLIYFQGNSAPDKSGLPSDRFSAERTGGSVSTLTIQRTQQEDSAVYLCASSPRGGAGTDTQYFGPGTRLTVL.

The chain has TRBV4-1 and TRBJ2-7, with TRBD1 identical over 7 bases. The CDR3 contains 15 residues. V lost 0 bases, J lost 3 bases, and 5 bases stayed unmatched. CDR1 and CDR2 (germline): MGHRA, YSYEKL. The CDR3 DNA is TGCGCCAGCAGCCAAGATTCGACAGGGATCTACGAGCAGTACTTC. This translates into CASSQDSTGIYEQYF.

The chain joins TRBV7-8 to TRBJ2-3; D ambiguous. The V end was cut by 3 bases, the J end by 1 base, with 8 bases between. The germline V gene encodes CDR1 SGHVS and CDR2 FQNEAQ. The CDR3 extends over 14 amino acids. CDR3: CASSLFSGTDTQYF. DNA for the CDR3: TGTGCCAGCAGCTTGTTTTCCGGCACAGATACGCAGTATTTT.

This rearrangement joins TRBV12-3 or TRBV12-4 to TRBJ1-1, with D perhaps TRBD1 (6 bases). V was shortened by 8 bases and J by 3 bases, with 13 bases between the two germline ends. The CDR3 runs to 13 residues. The CDR3 reads CASWRTGHTEAFF. In DNA form, the CDR3 reads TGTGCCAGCTGGAGAACAGGGCACACTGAAGCTTTCTTT.

V and J are TRBV5-1 and TRBJ2-3; TRBD2 matches at 9 bases. Trimming took 7 bases from V and 0 from J; bases not matched to a gene: 6. Germline V gives CDR1 SGHRS, CDR2 YFSETQ. This CDR3 region has 15 residues. The CDR3 protein is CASRGGAASTDTQYF. As DNA, the CDR3 is TGCGCCAGCCGCGGGGGGGCGGCTAGCACAGATACGCAGTATTTT.

The chain joins TRBV6-4 to TRBJ2-7; 10 bases are a match to TRBD1. V was clipped by 9 bases and J by 3 bases; unmatched bases: 14. CDR3 length: 16 amino acids. CDR1 and CDR2 (germline): MRHNA, SNTAGT. In DNA, the CDR3 is TGTGCCAGTTCTCCCAAGGGGACAGGGGTAATCTACGAGCAGTACTTC. Its protein product is CASSPKGTGVIYEQYF.

V is TRBV18 and J is TRBJ1-1, with TRBD1 matching 9 bases. Germline V gene data show CDR1 as KGHSH and CDR2 as LQKENI. Germline trimming cut 3 bases from V and 1 base from J; bases unmatched to any gene: 6. This CDR3 has 16 amino acids. CDR3 amino acids: CASSPGTGYGNTEAFF. The CDR3 coding sequence is TGTGCCAGCTCACCCGGGACAGGGTACGGGAACACTGAAGCTTTCTTT.

The rearrangement joins TRBV11-2 to TRBJ2-1; possibly TRBD1 for D (5 bases). Germline CDR1 is SGHAT and CDR2 is FQNNGV. The CDR3 spans 13 residues. The germline V and J ends were trimmed by 5 bases and 4 bases, with 9 bases remaining between them. In DNA, the CDR3 is TGTGCCAGCAGCATTGACAGTTACAATGAGCAGTTCTTC. It specifies CASSIDSYNEQFF.

This rearrangement joins TRBV5-1 to TRBJ2-1; D call uncertain. Germline loops: CDR1 SGHRS, CDR2 YFSETQ. Trimming pared 4 bases from V and 4 bases from J, leaving 12 bases between. The CDR3 sequence is 14 residues long. The chain's CDR3 is CASSLAQVYNEQFF. CDR3 in DNA: TGCGCCAGCAGCCTGGCGCAGGTTTACAATGAGCAGTTCTTC.

This clone was detected a few times. This chain links TRBV27 with TRBJ1-4; tentatively, D is TRBD1 (5 bases). Germline lookup yields CDR1 MNHEY and CDR2 SMNVEV (reference sequence). The CDR3 length is 15 residues. Trimming cost V 5 bases and J 4 bases, with 14 bases left between them. CDR3: CASSERQNHNEKLFF. CDR3 DNA: TGTGCCAGCAGTGAGCGACAGAACCATAATGAAAAACTGTTTTTT.

This clone was seen a handful of times. This sequence joins TRBV21-1 and TRBJ2-7; TRBD1 was called by the table and not checked on the DNA. TRBV21-1 counts as a pseudogene. The CDR3 length is 13 residues. This CDR3 is CASSKSTGYEQYF. CDR3 in DNA: TGTGCCAGCAGCAAATCGACAGGGTATGAGCAGTACTTC.

The chain has TRBV13 and TRBJ2-1, with TRBD2 matching over 12 bases. The CDR3 is 20 amino acids. V lost 2 bases and J lost 0; bases outside the gene matches: 11. The germline CDR1 and CDR2 sequences are PRHDT and FYEKMQ (reference sequence). The CDR3 sequence: CASSLNPLAGGYYSYNEQFF. The CDR3 DNA is TGTGCCAGCAGCTTAAACCCGCTAGCGGGGGGGTACTACTCCTACAATGAGCAGTTCTTC.

This clone was observed a handful of times. The chain has TRBV18 and TRBJ2-2, with 9 bases fitting TRBD2. V lost 4 bases to trimming and J lost 5 bases; unmatched junction nucleotides: 5. The CDR3 loop spans 15 amino acids. Germline V gene sequence: CDR1 KGHSH, CDR2 LQKENI. The CDR3 loop is CASSRLAGRTGELFF. CDR3 nucleotides: TGTGCCAGCTCACGGCTAGCGGGACGGACCGGGGAGCTGTTTTTT.

This clone has only a few counts. The rearrangement joins TRBV7-5 to TRBJ2-4; TRBD2, the D gene given by the table, was not confirmed from the DNA. TRBV7-5 is recorded as a pseudogene. The CDR3 is made up of 16 amino acids. The CDR3: CARSCPLRNRENIQYF. The CDR3 nucleotides are TGTGCCAGAAGCTGTCCCCTAAGGAATCGGGAAAACATTCAGTACTTC.

Details on this clone: The sample has other DNA sequences that encode this CDR3 too. V gene TRBV5-4 combines with J gene TRBJ1-6; D is unclear. CDR1 is SGHNT, CDR2 YYREEE, per germline (reference sequence). V lost 3 bases, J lost 0 bases, and 10 bases lay in between. The CDR3 totals 16 residues. Here the CDR3 reads CASSSLGSSYNSPLHF. CDR3 bases: TGTGCCAGCAGCTCCCTCGGGAGCTCCTATAATTCACCCCTCCACTTT.

The chain is built from TRBV28 and TRBJ1-3; 9 nucleotides agree with TRBD1. J lost 0 bases, V lost 10 bases, and 16 bases had no gene match. This CDR3 is built from 18 residues. The germline gives CDR1 MDHEN, CDR2 SYDVKM. Written as DNA, the CDR3 is TGTGCCATCCGGGGGAGGACAGGGGCTGTTAGCTCTGGAAACACCATATATTTT. As protein: CAIRGRTGAVSSGNTIYF.

The chain employs TRBV7-3 and TRBJ2-7; 9 bases fit TRBD1. The J segment lost 0 bases and the V segment lost 5 bases, leaving 5 bases of the junction unmatched. Germline-derived CDR1 and CDR2 are SGHTA and FQGTGA. CDR3 size: 15 residues. CDR3 nucleotides: TGTGCCAGCAGCCCAGGGGGACAGGGCTCCTACGAGCAGTACTTC. It specifies CASSPGGQGSYEQYF.

The rearrangement joins TRBV3-1 (or the pseudogene TRBV3-2) to TRBJ2-7, with D possibly TRBD2 on 5 matching bases. V lost 8 bases and J lost 6, with 11 bases in between. CDR1 LGHDT and CDR2 YNNKEL come from the germline V gene (reference sequence). This CDR3 is built from 11 residues. CDR3 region: CASGYGGEQYF. CDR3 bases: TGTGCCAGCGGCTATGGAGGCGAGCAGTACTTC.

This clone was observed a handful of times. This chain joins TRBV7-9 and TRBJ1-3; maybe TRBD1 (5 bases). CDR3 length: 13 amino acids. From germline, CDR1 is SEHNR and CDR2 FQNEAQ (reference sequence). Trimming took off 2 bases at V and 3 bases at J, with 5 bases between the two ends. The CDR3: CASSLQGGNTIYF. The CDR3 DNA reads TGTGCCAGCAGCTTACAGGGTGGAAACACCATATATTTT.

The chain employs TRBV6-1 and TRBJ2-2; TRBD1 is a possible D gene (5 bases). Germline assignment: CDR1 MNHNS and CDR2 SASEGT. Trimming left V 3 bases short and J 2 bases short, with 16 bases between. The CDR3 is made up of 17 amino acids. The CDR3 DNA sequence: TGTGCCAGCAGTGAGAAGCTTTCAGGGATAAACACCGGGGAGCTGTTTTTT. This codes for CASSEKLSGINTGELFF.

The chain carries TRBV5-1 and TRBJ2-3; 15 positions agree with TRBD2. The germline gives CDR1 SGHRS, CDR2 YFSETQ. V was clipped by 4 bases and J by 2 bases; unmatched bases: 8. This CDR3 comprises 18 residues. CDR3 nucleotide sequence: TGCGCCAGCAGCGCCGGGACTAGCGGGGGGAAATTCACAGATACGCAGTATTTT. It is translated as CASSAGTSGGKFTDTQYF.

This chain joins TRBV6-2 or TRBV6-3 and TRBJ1-2, with TRBD1 matching 7 bases. Germline CDR1 is MNHEY and CDR2 is SVGEGT. The CDR3 spans 14 residues. The V segment lost 4 bases and the J segment 0 bases; nucleotides outside the gene matches: 2. In DNA form, the CDR3 reads TGTGCCAGCAGTTGGGACAGCGCTAACTATGGCTACACCTTC. As protein: CASSWDSANYGYTF.

This clone appeared a few times. The J gene is TRBJ1-4, the V gene TRBV7-6; D gene uncertain. The CDR3 totals 16 residues. CDR1 and CDR2 from the germline V gene are SGHVS and FNYEAQ. With 1 base removed from V and 6 bases from J, the gap between germline ends came to 15 bases. CDR3: CASSLGHRGSDEKLFF. The CDR3 nucleotides read TGTGCCAGCAGCTTAGGACACCGAGGGTCCGATGAAAAACTGTTTTTT.

CDR3 DNA: TGTGCCAGCTCACCAATGGGGGCAGGGATGAACACTGAAGCTTTCTTT. It encodes CASSPMGAGMNTEAFF. The chain couples TRBV18 to TRBJ1-1; possible D gene TRBD1, 6 bases. The germline V gene encodes CDR1 KGHSH and CDR2 LQKENI. Trimming took off 2 bases at V and 0 bases at J, with 13 bases between the two ends. The CDR3 runs to 16 residues.

This clone came up once. The chain combines TRBV29-1 with TRBJ2-7; weak D call: TRBD1 (5 bases). With 6 bases removed from V and 5 bases from J, the gap between germline ends came to 11 bases. The CDR3 consists of 11 residues. CDR1 and CDR2 (germline): SQVTM, ANQGSEA. The chain's CDR3 is CSVQTAHEQYF. The CDR3 DNA is TGCAGCGTACAGACAGCCCACGAGCAGTACTTC.

The rearrangement uses TRBV12-5 and TRBJ2-2; 9 bases agree with TRBD2. CDR1 is LGHNT and CDR2 is FRNRAP in the germline V gene. J was trimmed by 2 bases and V by 6 bases; bases with no gene match: 4. The length of the CDR3 is 15 residues. CDR3 residues: CASGRSGGNTGELFF. The DNA for the CDR3 is TGTGCTAGTGGCCGTAGCGGGGGAAACACCGGGGAGCTGTTTTTT. The full variable domain, completed using reference TRBV12-5 and TRBJ2-2, is DARVTQTPRHKVTEMGQEVTMRCQPILGHNTVFWYRQTMMQGLELLAYFRNRAPLDDSGMPKDRFSAEMPDATLATLKIQPSEPRDSAVYFCASGRSGGNTGELFFGEGSRLTVL.

The chain carries TRBV11-2 and TRBJ2-1; D may be TRBD2 (6 bases). This CDR3 spans 15 amino acids. The germline V gene has CDR1 SGHAT and CDR2 FQNNGV. V was pared by 1 base and J by 0 bases, with 7 bases between. For the CDR3, the DNA is TGTGCCAGCAGCTTAGTCGGGAGCTCCTACAATGAGCAGTTCTTC. Protein sequence: CASSLVGSSYNEQFF.

V gene TRBV11-2 combines with J gene TRBJ1-2; possibly TRBD1 for D (5 bases). The CDR3 sequence is 13 residues long. The V end was cut by 4 bases, the J end by 5 bases, with 11 bases between. Germline-derived CDR1 and CDR2 are SGHAT and FQNNGV. DNA for the CDR3: TGTGCCAGCAGCTCCTCAGGGAAGTATGGCTACACCTTC. Protein sequence: CASSSSGKYGYTF.

This clone was seen a single time. The chain is built from TRBV5-1 and TRBJ1-1; the D gene is possibly TRBD1 (5 bases). The CDR3 runs 14 residues. The V end lost 1 base, the J end lost 2 bases, and 9 bases lay between the germline ends. Germline V gene lookup returns CDR1 SGHRS and CDR2 YFSETQ. The CDR3 here is CASSLTGANTEAFF. CDR3 nucleotide sequence: TGCGCCAGCAGCTTGACAGGTGCTAACACTGAAGCTTTCTTT. Full variable domain (remainder filled in from reference TRBV5-1 and TRBJ1-1): KAGVTQTPRYLIKTRGQQVTLSCSPISGHRSVSWYQQTPGQGLQFLFEYFSETQRNKGNFPGRFSGRQFSNSRSEMNVSTLELGDSALYLCASSLTGANTEAFFGQGTRLTVV.

V is TRBV9 and J is TRBJ1-2; the match to TRBD1 covers 7 bases. This CDR3 has 15 amino acids. Germline CDR1 and CDR2: SGDLS and YYNGEE. The ends lost 3 bases at V and 8 bases at J; junction bases unmatched: 13. The CDR3 bases are TGTGCCAGCAGCGCCGCCTTGACAGGGATCTTCGGCTACACCTTC. Its translation is CASSAALTGIFGYTF.